The next 10 T cell receptor beta chains were all read from a single sample in a study of shared clonotypes between healthy human individuals. The naive CD8 population came from CD45RO-negative cells selected for CCR7, without terminally differentiated effector memory CD45RA+ cells. The method was immunoSEQ multiplex PCR; TCRdb's version includes in-frame clones alone and lacks a portion of them. The sample contains hundreds of thousands of clones, approximately 95% of which appear only once. Sequenced sample: naive CD8+ T cells sorted from blood. These receptors were taken from a woman under 40 in good health.

The chain links TRBV9 to TRBJ1-1; weak D call: TRBD1 (5 bases). Germline CDR1 is SGDLS and CDR2 is YYNGEE. The CDR3 contains 15 residues. The V end was cut by 6 bases, the J end by 8 bases, with 23 bases between. CDR3 nucleotide sequence: TGTGCCAGCACCCCCGGGGGAAACATACCAAAGGAAGCTTTCTTT. Its translation: CASTPGGNIPKEAFF.

Regarding this clone: The identical CDR3 is also encoded by other nucleotide sequences in the sample. The gene calls are TRBV30 and TRBJ2-3; 10 nucleotides match TRBD2. Per germline, CDR1 GTSNPN and CDR2 SVGIG (reference sequence). After removal of 0 bases from V and 1 base from J, the junction contained 4 bases not matched to a gene. The CDR3 spans 16 residues. The CDR3 region is CAWSVGLAGGTDTQYF. CDR3 bases: TGTGCCTGGAGTGTAGGTCTAGCGGGAGGCACAGATACGCAGTATTTT.

The chain uses TRBV5-6 and TRBJ2-7; the D gene is possibly TRBD1 (5 bases). The CDR3 loop spans 16 amino acids. From germline, CDR1 is SGHDT and CDR2 YYEEEE. The V gene lost 0 bases and the J gene lost 6 bases, with 19 bases spanning the gap. The CDR3 here is CASSLGPRQGRLEQYF. In DNA, the CDR3 is TGTGCCAGCAGCTTGGGCCCCCGGCAGGGCCGCCTCGAGCAGTACTTC.

A word on this clone: This specimen includes other DNA sequences encoding the same CDR3. The gene calls are TRBV29-1 and TRBJ2-2, with D unresolved. Trimming took 4 bases from V and 0 from J, leaving 6 bases between them. Germline values: CDR1 SQVTM, CDR2 ANQGSEA. This CDR3 region has 13 residues. CDR3 nucleotides: TGCAGCGTTGTTGAGCCGAACACCGGGGAGCTGTTTTTT. Protein sequence: CSVVEPNTGELFF.

This chain joins TRBV27 and TRBJ1-1, with TRBD1 matching over 7 bases. The CDR3 length is 14 residues. Germline CDR1 is MNHEY and CDR2 is SMNVEV (reference sequence). With 5 bases clipped from V and 1 base from J, the junction kept 4 bases outside the gene matches. DNA for the CDR3: TGTGCCAGCAGTGTCCGACAGGGGAACACTGAAGCTTTCTTT. As protein: CASSVRQGNTEAFF.

J is TRBJ2-7 and V is TRBV19, with D uncertain. The CDR3 contains 12 residues. The germline V and J ends were trimmed by 5 bases and 5 bases, with 10 bases remaining between them. Per the germline V gene, CDR1 is LNHDA and CDR2 is SQIVND (reference sequence). The CDR3 sequence is CASSLVGNEQYF. Written as DNA, the CDR3 is TGTGCCAGTAGTCTGGTGGGAAACGAGCAGTACTTC.

This chain uses TRBV4-2 with TRBJ1-2; D ambiguous. Between the trimmed V and J ends, which lost 3 bases and 0 bases, there was a span of 17 bases. The germline CDR1 and CDR2 sequences are LGHNA and YNFKEQ. The CDR3 is made up of 17 amino acids. In DNA, the CDR3 is TGTGCCAGCAGCCACACTGCCGAGGGCTCAGCTAACTATGGCTACACCTTC. Encoded protein: CASSHTAEGSANYGYTF.

The rearrangement links TRBV7-9 to TRBJ1-2, with unresolved D. V lost 4 bases and J 3 bases, leaving 9 bases between the germline ends. The germline V gene has CDR1 SEHNR and CDR2 FQNEAQ (reference sequence). The CDR3 is made up of 13 amino acids. CDR3 region: CASSYPSYYGYTF. The CDR3 region has the DNA TGTGCCAGCAGCTACCCCTCTTACTATGGCTACACCTTC.

Only one count was recorded for this clone. V usage is TRBV2 and J usage is TRBJ1-5; tentative D call: TRBD1 (6 bases). The CDR3 totals 13 residues. The germline gives CDR1 SNHLY, CDR2 FYNNEI. Trimming cost V 11 bases and J 7 bases, with 18 bases left between them. CDR3 residues: CASQRGGGQPQHF. The CDR3 coding sequence is TGTGCCTCCCAGAGGGGAGGGGGGCAGCCCCAGCATTTT.

The chain uses TRBV4-1 and TRBJ1-5; D is uncertain. The V end lost 4 bases, the J end lost 0 bases, and 4 bases lay between the germline ends. CDR3 size: 13 residues. CDR1 and CDR2 (germline): MGHRA, YSYEKL. The CDR3 loop is CASSLISNQPQHF. Written as DNA, the CDR3 is TGCGCCAGCAGCCTAATTAGCAATCAGCCCCAGCATTTT.